These 32 T cell receptor beta chains share one sample of origin, sequenced in a study of shared clonotypes between healthy human individuals. Repertoires were generated with immunoSEQ multiplex PCR, while TCRdb's copy carries only in-frame clones and drops some. The sample lists 2.3 million or so clones, 80% to 95% seen once, with around 0.4% in the top ten. The sequenced sample was naive CD4+ T cells from PBMCs. Subset specified: CD45RA+ positively selected. The source is a man aged 18 to 30 in good health. Some clones in this sample may be carry-over from other donors' samples.

J is TRBJ2-1 and V is TRBV7-8; 7 bases agree with TRBD2. V dropped 7 bases and J dropped 6; count of bases not matched to a gene: 18. The CDR3 has 17 amino acids. Germline V lookup: CDR1 SGHVS, CDR2 FQNEAQ. The CDR3 sequence is CASTDYAGLFFGNEQFF. CDR3 nucleotide sequence: TGTGCCAGCACGGATTACGCGGGACTATTCTTCGGCAATGAGCAGTTCTTC.

Concerning this clone itself: At the DNA level, this CDR3 is encoded by other sequences in the same sample as well. The chain carries TRBV7-9 and TRBJ2-3; either TRBD1 or TRBD2 may supply D (6 bases each). Germline V gives CDR1 SEHNR, CDR2 FQNEAQ (reference sequence). V dropped 3 bases and J dropped 5 bases, with 12 bases sitting between them. CDR3 length: 14 amino acids. The CDR3 loop is CASSLSGAGDTQYF. The CDR3 nucleotides read TGTGCCAGCAGCTTGTCGGGGGCGGGAGATACGCAGTATTTT.

A note on this clone: The identical CDR3 is also encoded by other nucleotide sequences in the sample. The chain couples TRBV5-1 to TRBJ1-1, with TRBD1 as a possible D gene (6 bases). Trimming took off 2 bases at V and 4 bases at J, with 9 bases between the two ends. The CDR3 is made up of 13 amino acids. CDR1 is SGHRS and CDR2 is YFSETQ in the germline V gene. The CDR3 region is CASSLQGGTEAFF. For the CDR3, the DNA is TGCGCCAGCAGCTTACAGGGCGGCACTGAAGCTTTCTTT.

This clone was seen just once. The chain links TRBV5-1 to TRBJ2-7; tentatively, D is TRBD2 (6 bases). Per germline, CDR1 SGHRS and CDR2 YFSETQ. This CDR3 is 17 amino acids long. Trimming left V 3 bases short and J 3 bases short, with 22 bases between. CDR3 sequence (DNA): TGCGCCAGCAGCTGGGCGGGACTTACCTTGAGTAACTACGAGCAGTACTTC. Protein product: CASSWAGLTLSNYEQYF.

This clone appeared a single time. The gene calls are TRBV7-9 and TRBJ2-7, with 11 bases matching TRBD2. This CDR3 has 17 residues. V lost 5 bases and J lost 4; bases outside the gene matches: 13. Germline V gives CDR1 SEHNR, CDR2 FQNEAQ (reference sequence). The CDR3 sequence: CASSPGTSGNLDYEQYF. The CDR3 DNA is TGTGCCAGCAGCCCCGGGACTAGCGGCAATCTCGATTACGAGCAGTACTTC.

The rearrangement joins TRBV19 to TRBJ1-1; D gene ambiguous. The CDR3 is 13 residues long. Germline V lookup: CDR1 LNHDA, CDR2 SQIVND (reference sequence). V lost 6 bases to trimming and J lost 0 bases, with 8 bases between them. The CDR3 is CASSRRLNTEAFF. The CDR3 nucleotides read TGTGCCAGTAGCCGCCGATTGAACACTGAAGCTTTCTTT.

V gene TRBV25-1 combines with J gene TRBJ2-5; the match to TRBD1 covers 7 bases. CDR1 and CDR2 from the germline V gene are MGHDK and SYGVNS. V was pared by 3 bases and J by 5 bases, with 15 bases of the junction left unmatched. The CDR3 has 17 residues. The CDR3 DNA reads TGTGCCAGCAGTGATCCCTCACCGACAGGGAAGGGGGAGACCCAGTACTTC. As protein: CASSDPSPTGKGETQYF.

CDR3: CASSQGDSRSSYEQYF. CDR3 nucleotide sequence: TGCGCCAGCAGCCAGGGGGACAGTAGAAGCTCCTACGAGCAGTACTTC. V is TRBV4-1 and J is TRBJ2-7, with 7 bases fitting TRBD1. Germline V gene lookup returns CDR1 MGHRA and CDR2 YSYEKL. The CDR3 totals 16 residues. V lost 3 bases to trimming and J lost 0 bases; unmatched junction nucleotides: 8.

This clone appeared a single time. This chain joins TRBV7-2 and TRBJ2-5; 9 positions agree with TRBD1. The length of the CDR3 is 15 residues. V trimming: 3 bases; J trimming: 3 bases; junction bases outside the gene matches: 5. Germline V gives CDR1 SGHTA, CDR2 FQGNSA. The CDR3 loop reads CASSFYRGPEETQYF. The CDR3 DNA is TGTGCCAGCAGCTTTTACAGGGGGCCTGAAGAGACCCAGTACTTC.

The chain uses TRBV7-3 and TRBJ1-4, with 11 bases that match TRBD1. Trimming cost V 4 bases and J 11 bases; bases outside gene matches: 3. The CDR3 sequence is 13 residues long. Germline values: CDR1 SGHTA, CDR2 FQGTGA. The CDR3 is CASSSGQGEKLFF. The CDR3 DNA sequence: TGTGCCAGCAGCTCGGGACAGGGGGAGAAACTGTTTTTT.

The chain couples TRBV4-1 to TRBJ2-6, with D unclear. The CDR3 is 14 amino acids. CDR1 MGHRA and CDR2 YSYEKL come from the germline V gene. Trimming removed 3 bases at V and 4 bases at J, with 7 bases between. CDR3 in amino acids: CASSQALGANVLTF. CDR3 DNA: TGCGCCAGCAGCCAGGCCTTAGGGGCCAACGTCCTGACTTTC.

Turning to this clone: This same CDR3 is encoded by further DNA sequences in the sample. CDR3 sequence reads: CASSLGRNSGNTIYF. The CDR3 DNA is TGTGCCAGCAGCTTAGGACGGAACTCTGGAAACACCATATATTTT. This chain connects TRBV5-4 to TRBJ1-3; no firm D call. Per germline, CDR1 SGHNT and CDR2 YYREEE (reference sequence). Trimming shortened V by 2 bases and J by 0 bases, and 9 bases separated the two germline ends. This CDR3 has 15 amino acids.

The table lists this clone with a count of one. Other DNA sequences in this sample translate to the same CDR3. The rearrangement links TRBV27 to TRBJ2-7, with D unresolved. This CDR3 has 14 amino acids. V was pared by 2 bases and J by 2 bases, with 10 bases between. From germline, CDR1 is MNHEY and CDR2 SMNVEV (reference sequence). CDR3 coding DNA: TGTGCCAGCAGTTTAGAAGGGCCGCCCTACGAGCAGTACTTC. This codes for CASSLEGPPYEQYF.

The gene calls are TRBV30 and TRBJ1-2; D possibly corresponds to TRBD1 (5 bases). The CDR3 has 13 amino acids. Trimming pared 5 bases from V and 4 bases from J, leaving 14 bases between. Germline values: CDR1 GTSNPN, CDR2 SVGIG (reference sequence). The CDR3 DNA sequence: TGTGCCTGGGCCCACAGGTCTTCCTATGGCTACACCTTC. Protein sequence: CAWAHRSSYGYTF.

The CDR3 coding sequence is TGTGCCAGCAGCTTTGACAGGGGGTACGAGCAGTACTTC. Residues: CASSFDRGYEQYF. The chain joins TRBV11-3 to TRBJ2-7; 9 positions agree with TRBD1. The CDR3 has 13 amino acids. The V and J ends lost 3 bases and 4 bases, in that order; junction bases with no gene match: 1. Germline V gives CDR1 SGHNT, CDR2 YENEEA.

This sequence joins TRBV10-3 and TRBJ1-2, with D perhaps TRBD1 (5 bases). V was clipped by 10 bases and J by 5 bases, with 11 bases between them. Germline V CDR1 and CDR2: ENHRY, SYGVKD. This CDR3 comprises 11 residues. The CDR3 DNA is TGTGCCACCGGGACCTCATATGGCTACACCTTC. Translated: CATGTSYGYTF.

This clone was counted between two and nine times. V and J are TRBV9 and TRBJ1-1; D unresolved. Germline CDR1 SGDLS, CDR2 YYNGEE. This CDR3 contains 13 residues. V was pared by 5 bases and J by 2 bases, with 10 bases between. The CDR3: CASSLQSNTEAFF. The CDR3 DNA is TGTGCCAGCAGTCTACAGTCTAACACTGAAGCTTTCTTT.

To note about this clone: Additional DNA sequences in this sample encode the identical CDR3. This chain joins TRBV28 and TRBJ1-5; no reliable D call. Trimming took off 1 base at V and 7 bases at J, with 5 bases between the two ends. Germline V gene sequence: CDR1 MDHEN, CDR2 SYDVKM. CDR3 length: 12 residues. The chain's CDR3 is CASSLFRQPQHF. Here the CDR3 DNA reads TGTGCCAGCAGTTTATTCAGGCAGCCCCAGCATTTT.

CDR3 in amino acids: CASSLYVTAYGYTF. The DNA for the CDR3 is TGTGCCAGCAGCTTATATGTTACAGCCTATGGCTACACCTTC. This chain connects TRBV7-2 to TRBJ1-2; unclear D gene. Trimming took off 2 bases at V and 4 bases at J, with 11 bases between the two ends. The CDR3 is made up of 14 amino acids. CDR1 is SGHTA, CDR2 FQGNSA, per germline.

This chain connects TRBV2 to TRBJ1-4, with D possibly TRBD1 on 6 matching bases. CDR1 and CDR2 from the germline V gene are SNHLY and FYNNEI. The ends were cut back, 6 bases at V and 3 bases at J, with 14 bases in the middle. This CDR3 has 15 amino acids. The chain's CDR3 is CASRGAGLANEKLFF. In DNA, the CDR3 is TGTGCCAGCAGGGGGGCAGGCTTGGCTAATGAAAAACTGTTTTTT.

The chain carries TRBV7-3 and TRBJ1-1; tentative D call: TRBD1 (6 bases). The CDR3 spans 14 residues. Per the germline V gene, CDR1 is SGHTA and CDR2 is FQGTGA. The ends were cut back, 6 bases at V and 4 bases at J, with 15 bases in the middle. The CDR3 DNA reads as TGTGCCAGCAGTCTTAGGGGGGGTATCACTGAAGCTTTCTTT. Its translation is CASSLRGGITEAFF.

The chain is built from TRBV7-9 and TRBJ2-7; tentative D call: TRBD1 (6 bases). The CDR3 is 14 residues long. Germline assignment: CDR1 SEHNR and CDR2 FQNEAQ (reference sequence). V was cut by 5 bases and J by 4 bases, with 15 bases left in between. CDR3 sequence: CASSPGTIVYEQYF. The CDR3 nucleotides are TGTGCCAGCAGCCCCGGGACAATAGTATACGAGCAGTACTTC.

This clone was counted a single time. The V call is TRBV5-1, the J call TRBJ2-4, with D hard to call. Trimming left V 4 bases short and J 0 bases short, with 11 bases between. The germline V gene encodes CDR1 SGHRS and CDR2 YFSETQ. The CDR3 is made up of 15 amino acids. CDR3 residues: CASSIGGKAKNIQYF. In DNA form, the CDR3 reads TGCGCCAGCAGCATTGGTGGGAAAGCCAAAAACATTCAGTACTTC.

This clone was observed once. J is TRBJ2-7 and V is TRBV29-1; tentative D call: TRBD1 (6 bases). With 4 bases removed from V and 4 bases from J, the gap between germline ends came to 14 bases. CDR1 is SQVTM, CDR2 ANQGSEA, per germline. The CDR3 length is 13 residues. DNA for the CDR3: TGCAGCGTTGTTGGGGGCCCGTTATACGAGCAGTACTTC. This sequence encodes CSVVGGPLYEQYF.

In this sample, this clone turned up a few times. The CDR3, as DNA: TGTGCCTGGAGTGTAACTTTCACCTACACTGAAGCTTTCTTT. It encodes CAWSVTFTYTEAFF. V is TRBV30 and J is TRBJ1-1, with D uncertain. The CDR3 loop spans 14 amino acids. V was pared by 0 bases and J by 3 bases, with 11 bases between. Germline V lookup: CDR1 GTSNPN, CDR2 SVGIG (reference sequence).

This clone was detected once. V and J are TRBV5-1 and TRBJ2-5; D might be TRBD1 or TRBD2, each matching 5 bases. The V gene's germline CDR1 is SGHRS and CDR2 YFSETQ. The length of the CDR3 is 13 residues. Between the trimmed V and J ends, which lost 3 bases and 2 bases, there was a span of 8 bases. CDR3 sequence (DNA): TGCGCCAGCAGCTGGGGACCACAAGAGACCCAGTACTTC. This sequence encodes CASSWGPQETQYF.

V and J are TRBV4-3 and TRBJ2-1; D remains ambiguous. The CDR3 consists of 15 residues. From germline, CDR1 is LGHNA and CDR2 YSLEER. The V end was cut by 1 base, the J end by 0 bases, with 7 bases between. The CDR3 loop is CASSQARSSYNEQFF. The CDR3 coding sequence is TGCGCCAGCAGCCAAGCTCGAAGCTCCTACAATGAGCAGTTCTTC.

The V gene is TRBV5-1, the J gene TRBJ2-1; 11 bases align to TRBD2. This CDR3 has 13 residues. Trimming at V came to 8 bases and at J to 8 bases, leaving 6 bases not matched to a gene. Per the germline V gene, CDR1 is SGHRS and CDR2 is YFSETQ. CDR3 loop: CASGLAGFDEQFF. The CDR3, as DNA: TGCGCCAGTGGACTAGCGGGTTTCGATGAGCAGTTCTTC.

About this clone itself: Other DNA sequences in the same sample also yield this CDR3. V and J are TRBV4-1 and TRBJ2-5; D not resolved. The CDR3 totals 13 residues. Germline CDR1 and CDR2: MGHRA and YSYEKL. V was cut by 0 bases and J by 4 bases, with 6 bases left in between. CDR3 nucleotide sequence: TGCGCCAGCAGCCAAGATCGCCCAGAGACCCAGTACTTC. Translating it yields CASSQDRPETQYF.

The chain has TRBV18 and TRBJ2-7, with 7 bases fitting TRBD1. This CDR3 is built from 14 residues. CDR1 is KGHSH, CDR2 LQKENI, per germline. With V trimmed by 6 bases and J by 4 bases, 9 bases remained unmatched. The CDR3 spells CASSQEGARYEQYF. The CDR3 DNA sequence: TGTGCCAGCTCGCAAGAGGGGGCTCGGTACGAGCAGTACTTC.

This chain links TRBV6-5 with TRBJ2-5; 11 positions agree with TRBD1. The CDR3 is made up of 14 amino acids. Germline-derived CDR1 and CDR2 are MNHEY and SVGAGI. V lost 11 bases and J lost 4; bases outside the gene matches: 9. CDR3 protein: CADRTGTGGETQYF. CDR3 DNA: TGTGCCGACCGAACCGGGACAGGGGGAGAGACCCAGTACTTC.

This clone was counted only a few times. This sequence joins TRBV10-1 and TRBJ1-1, with D uncertain. V was pared by 7 bases and J by 0 bases, with 9 bases between. The CDR3 loop spans 13 amino acids. Germline assignment: CDR1 WNHNN and CDR2 SYGVQD (reference sequence). In nucleotides, the CDR3 is TGCGCCAGCAAAGGGCAGTTGAACACTGAAGCTTTCTTT. This translates into CASKGQLNTEAFF.